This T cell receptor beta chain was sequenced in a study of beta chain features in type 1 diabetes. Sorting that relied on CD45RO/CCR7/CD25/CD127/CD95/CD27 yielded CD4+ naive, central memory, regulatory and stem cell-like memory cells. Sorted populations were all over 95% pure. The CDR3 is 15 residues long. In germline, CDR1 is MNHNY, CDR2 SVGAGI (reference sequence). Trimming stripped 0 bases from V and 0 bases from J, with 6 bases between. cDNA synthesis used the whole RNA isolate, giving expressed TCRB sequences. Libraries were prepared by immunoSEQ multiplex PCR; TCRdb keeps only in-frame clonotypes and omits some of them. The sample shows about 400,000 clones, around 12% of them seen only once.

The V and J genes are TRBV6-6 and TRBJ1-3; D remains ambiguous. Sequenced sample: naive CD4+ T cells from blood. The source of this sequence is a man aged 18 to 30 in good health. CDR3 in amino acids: CASSYSSSSGNTIYF. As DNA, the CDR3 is TGTGCCAGCAGTTACTCTTCCAGCTCTGGAAACACCATATATTTT.